This T cell receptor (beta chain) comes out of a study of T cells after yellow fever vaccination. Study background: Fractions containing few cells were prepared with SMART-Seq v4 Ultra Low Input. Study results and caveats: Post-booster reappearance was seen for most primary-vaccination clones (just under 97% CD4, around 91% CD8).

V was shortened by 6 bases and J by 5 bases, with 17 bases between the two germline ends. Germline V CDR1 and CDR2: SGHRS, YFSETQ. CDR3 length equals 14 residues. Ten or more counts support this clonotype. Its antigen is unknown. For TCR, cDNA came from 5'RACE template switching, which added a universal primer site and UMIs. MiXCR, run by TCRdb on the 5' RACE reads, gives a single entry per CDR3 protein. The sample records 200,000 to 300,000 distinct CDR3 sequences, approximately 3.8% being singletons. The sample in question was PBMCs, obtained 15 days after the yellow fever booster vaccination. The TCR comes from a man aged 18 to 29 who received the YFV17D yellow fever vaccine. This sequence joins TRBV5-1 and TRBJ2-5, with D perhaps being TRBD1 or TRBD2 (7 bases each). The CDR3 loop is CASTPGGGLETQYF. The CDR3 coding sequence is TGCGCCAGCACGCCAGGGGGGGGCCTGGAGACCCAGTACTTC.